A single sample gave rise to the 15 T cell receptor beta chains below, sequenced in a study of T cell responses to AZD1222 COVID-19 vaccine. Assay: immunoSEQ multiplex PCR; the TCRdb copy retains only in-frame clones and omits some. The sample lists some 100,000 clones, approximately 88% occurring once. This specimen consisted of peripheral blood, obtained on day 0 of MenACWY control vaccination. The receptors originated from an adult in good health.

The chain is built from TRBV19 and TRBJ1-2, with 10 bases that match TRBD1. The CDR3 extends over 16 amino acids. Trimming took 5 bases from V and 5 from J; bases not matched to a gene: 11. Germline V gene data show CDR1 as LNHDA and CDR2 as SQIVND (reference sequence). This CDR3 reads CASSYRDRGIRYGYTF. The CDR3 nucleotides read TGTGCCAGTAGTTACCGGGACAGGGGAATTCGGTATGGCTACACCTTC.

The V gene is TRBV4-1, the J gene TRBJ1-5; D possibly corresponds to TRBD1 (6 bases). The CDR3 is 16 residues long. Trimming removed 2 bases from V and 4 bases from J, with 15 bases in between. Germline values: CDR1 MGHRA, CDR2 YSYEKL. CDR3 coding DNA: TGCGCCAGCAGCCAAACCCCCGGAGGGGGTAATCAGCCCCAGCATTTT. Translation: CASSQTPGGGNQPQHF.

The chain couples TRBV18 to TRBJ2-7, with D hard to call. The V end lost 5 bases, the J end lost 0 bases, and 20 bases lay between the germline ends. CDR1 and CDR2 from the germline V gene are KGHSH and LQKENI. The CDR3 runs to 17 residues. Here the CDR3 reads CASSFFLSLGPSYEQYF. The DNA for the CDR3 is TGTGCCAGCTCATTTTTCCTTTCCCTGGGTCCCTCCTACGAGCAGTACTTC.

This chain connects TRBV28 to TRBJ2-1; a weak D match, TRBD1 (6 bases). Germline V gene lookup returns CDR1 MDHEN and CDR2 SYDVKM. This CDR3 comprises 15 residues. Trimming left V 6 bases short and J 0 bases short, with 12 bases between. The CDR3 loop is CASSPGGSSYNEQFF. The CDR3 region has the DNA TGTGCCAGCAGCCCTGGGGGCAGCTCCTACAATGAGCAGTTCTTC.

J is TRBJ1-5 and V is TRBV2; D might be TRBD1 (5 bases). Between the trimmed V and J ends, which lost 6 bases and 5 bases, there was a span of 14 bases. The CDR3 runs to 14 residues. The germline gives CDR1 SNHLY, CDR2 FYNNEI. CDR3 residues: CASSYGAPDQPQHF. CDR3 sequence (DNA): TGTGCCAGCAGCTACGGGGCACCTGATCAGCCCCAGCATTTT.

The chain has TRBV28 and TRBJ1-1; D is ambiguous. This CDR3 has 11 amino acids. Trimming shortened V by 3 bases and J by 11 bases, and 10 bases separated the two germline ends. The germline gives CDR1 MDHEN, CDR2 SYDVKM. The CDR3 is CASSFGGSAFF. The CDR3, as DNA: TGTGCCAGCAGTTTCGGAGGGTCGGCTTTCTTT. Complete variable domain (other parts from reference TRBV28 and TRBJ1-1): DVKVTQSSRYLVKRTGEKVFLECVQDMDHENMFWYRQDPGLGLRLIYFSYDVKMKEKGDIPEGYSVSREKKERFSLILESASTNQTSMYLCASSFGGSAFFGQGTRLTVV.

Concerning this clone itself: Other DNA sequences from this sample encode an identical CDR3 as well. The chain links TRBV28 to TRBJ1-5, with D tentatively TRBD1 (5 bases). Germline CDR1 MDHEN, CDR2 SYDVKM. This CDR3 has 13 amino acids. V shed 5 bases and J shed 7 bases, with 12 bases lying between them. The CDR3, as DNA: TGTGCCAGCAGTAGGGACGGTAACCAGCCCCAGCATTTT. This codes for CASSRDGNQPQHF. Drawing the rest from reference TRBV28 and TRBJ1-5, the complete variable domain is DVKVTQSSRYLVKRTGEKVFLECVQDMDHENMFWYRQDPGLGLRLIYFSYDVKMKEKGDIPEGYSVSREKKERFSLILESASTNQTSMYLCASSRDGNQPQHFGDGTRLSIL.

This chain connects TRBV7-2 to TRBJ1-2; 7 nucleotides agree with TRBD1. CDR3 length equals 14 residues. Germline CDR1 is SGHTA and CDR2 is FQGNSA. With V trimmed by 3 bases and J by 7 bases, 8 bases remained unmatched. Here the CDR3 DNA reads TGTGCCAGCAGCTTGGACAGGTCATCAGGTGGCTACACCTTC. Its translation: CASSLDRSSGGYTF.

This clone has just a few counts. This chain links TRBV5-4 with TRBJ2-3; perhaps D is TRBD1 or TRBD2 (6 bases each). The V gene's germline CDR1 is SGHNT and CDR2 YYREEE (reference sequence). Trimming took 9 bases from V and 0 from J, leaving 20 bases between them. The CDR3 has 16 residues. CDR3 amino acids: CAILPGGYYSTDTQYF. The CDR3 DNA reads as TGTGCCATCCTACCCGGGGGCTACTATAGCACAGATACGCAGTATTTT.

This clone occurred once. This sequence joins TRBV10-3 and TRBJ2-1; 10 bases fit TRBD2. J gave up 4 bases and V 7 bases, and 4 bases lay outside the gene matches. CDR3 length equals 14 residues. Germline V lookup: CDR1 ENHRY, CDR2 SYGVKD. The CDR3: CAITSGGGYNEQFF. DNA of the CDR3: TGTGCCATCACCAGCGGGGGGGGTTACAATGAGCAGTTCTTC.

The chain has TRBV19 and TRBJ2-3, with unresolved D. V was pared by 3 bases and J by 0 bases, with 10 bases between. Germline V gene data show CDR1 as LNHDA and CDR2 as SQIVND (reference sequence). The CDR3 length is 15 residues. The CDR3 DNA sequence: TGTGCCAGTAGTATTTCCCATACTAGCACAGATACGCAGTATTTT. Residues: CASSISHTSTDTQYF. Using reference TRBV19 and TRBJ2-3 for the parts outside the CDR3, the full variable domain is DGGITQSPKYLFRKEGQNVTLSCEQNLNHDAMYWYRQDPGQGLRLIYYSQIVNDFQKGDIAEGYSVSREKKESFPLTVTSAQKNPTAFYLCASSISHTSTDTQYFGPGTRLTVL.

J is TRBJ2-7 and V is TRBV28; 7 positions match TRBD1. The germline V gene encodes CDR1 MDHEN and CDR2 SYDVKM. V lost 6 bases and J lost 3; bases outside the gene matches: 8. The CDR3 length is 14 residues. CDR3 sequence reads: CASSARDSFYEQYF. The CDR3 nucleotides are TGTGCCAGCAGCGCCAGGGACAGCTTCTACGAGCAGTACTTC. The full variable domain, completed using reference TRBV28 and TRBJ2-7, is DVKVTQSSRYLVKRTGEKVFLECVQDMDHENMFWYRQDPGLGLRLIYFSYDVKMKEKGDIPEGYSVSREKKERFSLILESASTNQTSMYLCASSARDSFYEQYFGPGTRLTVT.

The chain carries TRBV9 and TRBJ2-1, with TRBD2 matching over 9 bases. Trimming cost V 1 base and J 0 bases; bases outside gene matches: 8. From germline, CDR1 is SGDLS and CDR2 YYNGEE. The CDR3 consists of 18 residues. The CDR3 spells CASSVRAGGPHSYNEQFF. The CDR3 DNA sequence: TGTGCCAGCAGCGTAAGAGCGGGGGGCCCTCACTCCTACAATGAGCAGTTCTTC.

The V and J genes are TRBV11-1 and TRBJ2-7; D not certain. Trimming took off 5 bases at V and 4 bases at J, with 12 bases between the two ends. There are 13 residues in the CDR3. Germline V lookup: CDR1 SGHAT, CDR2 FQDESV (reference sequence). The CDR3 DNA follows: TGTGCCAGCAGCCCCCCGGTGGGATACGAGCAGTACTTC. This translates into CASSPPVGYEQYF.

V gene TRBV3-1 (or the pseudogene TRBV3-2) combines with J gene TRBJ2-7; D gene ambiguous. The CDR3 sequence is 14 residues long. V lost 5 bases to trimming and J lost 5 bases, with 16 bases between them. Germline V gene sequence: CDR1 LGHDT, CDR2 YNNKEL (reference sequence). The CDR3 spells CASSDDFKDHEQYF. Here the CDR3 DNA reads TGTGCCAGCAGCGACGACTTCAAGGACCACGAGCAGTACTTC.